These 20 T cell receptor beta chains originate from one sample sequenced in a study of cytomegalovirus exposure and HLA in healthy donors (TCRdb year 2017). Library method: the immunoSEQ multiplex PCR assay. The multiplex PCR relied on a mix of 60 forward primers for TCR Vbeta segments and 13 reverse primers for TCR Jbeta segments. TCRdb re-hosts the immuneACCESS table, in-frame sequences only. Its copies lack some clones; in the studies checked, an unresolved V gene accounts for under half of them, and the cause for the rest is not known. Present in this sample are roughly 150,000 clones, around 74% of which were seen just once. Of the sample, around 2.6% is held by the ten largest clones. The sequencing sample was made of PBMCs. The receptors shown here come from a female donor in good health and CMV-seronegative.

The V call is TRBV6-1, the J call TRBJ1-3; TRBD1 matches at 8 bases. V dropped 2 bases and J dropped 5; count of bases not matched to a gene: 11. The CDR3 is made up of 17 amino acids. Germline V lookup: CDR1 MNHNS, CDR2 SASEGT. The CDR3 DNA is TGTGCCAGCAGTGAACACTGGACAGGGAAGAAGCGAAACACCATATATTTT. Translated, it gives CASSEHWTGKKRNTIYF.

This chain joins TRBV6-5 and TRBJ1-1; D not certain. Looked up from germline, CDR1 is MNHEY and CDR2 is SVGAGI. The V end lost 0 bases, the J end lost 2 bases, and 7 bases lay between the germline ends. CDR3 length equals 14 residues. The CDR3 region has the DNA TGTGCCAGCAGTTACTCGGTGGCAAACACTGAAGCTTTCTTT. It translates to CASSYSVANTEAFF.

The chain carries TRBV19 and TRBJ2-5, with D maybe TRBD1 (7 bases). The CDR3 runs to 13 residues. V lost 6 bases to trimming and J lost 5 bases, with 13 bases between them. Germline lookup yields CDR1 LNHDA and CDR2 SQIVND (reference sequence). The CDR3 sequence is CASSPQGRETQYF. CDR3 coding DNA: TGTGCCAGTAGCCCACAGGGGAGGGAGACCCAGTACTTC.

This clone has just one count. Other DNA sequences in this specimen translate into the identical CDR3. The gene calls are TRBV7-6 and TRBJ2-3; D gene ambiguous. The germline V gene encodes CDR1 SGHVS and CDR2 FNYEAQ. V dropped 3 bases and J dropped 5 bases, with 3 bases sitting between them. CDR3 length equals 11 residues. CDR3 coding DNA: TGTGCCAGCAGCTTCGGAGATACGCAGTATTTT. Translated: CASSFGDTQYF. The full variable domain, with the rest looked up from reference TRBV7-6 and TRBJ2-3, is GAGVSQSPRYKVTKRGQDVALRCDPISGHVSLYWYRQALGQGPEFLTYFNYEAQQDKSGLPNDRFSAERPEGSISTLTIQRTEQRDSAMYRCASSFGDTQYFGPGTRLTVL.

CDR3 in DNA: TGTGCTAGTGGTTCCCGGGTCGAGAACACTGAAGCTTTCTTT. This translates into CASGSRVENTEAFF. The chain carries TRBV12-5 and TRBJ1-1; the D is unclear. V was clipped by 4 bases and J by 1 base, with 10 bases between them. Looked up from germline, CDR1 is LGHNT and CDR2 is FRNRAP. There are 14 residues in the CDR3.

V is TRBV28 and J is TRBJ1-2, with 12 bases matching TRBD1. Germline assignment: CDR1 MDHEN and CDR2 SYDVKM. The CDR3 spans 14 residues. Unmatched junction bases numbered 2, after V lost 5 bases and J lost 4 bases. CDR3: CASSGTGGSYGYTF. DNA of the CDR3: TGTGCCAGCAGTGGGACAGGGGGCTCCTATGGCTACACCTTC.

This clone showed up just once. The chain combines TRBV11-2 with TRBJ2-7; perhaps TRBD1 as D (5 bases). This CDR3 has 15 amino acids. Germline V gene lookup returns CDR1 SGHAT and CDR2 FQNNGV. V was clipped by 7 bases and J by 0 bases, with 16 bases between them. CDR3 coding DNA: TGTGCCAGCACCCCCGACAGCCACGGCTCCTACGAGCAGTACTTC. It specifies CASTPDSHGSYEQYF.

Only a few counts were recorded for this clone. The gene calls are TRBV19 and TRBJ1-3; D gene unclear. Germline CDR1 LNHDA, CDR2 SQIVND (reference sequence). The length of the CDR3 is 14 residues. V lost 7 bases and J 0 bases, leaving 10 bases between the germline ends. Here the CDR3 reads CASIQDFSGNTIYF. CDR3 nucleotide sequence: TGTGCCAGTATCCAGGACTTCTCTGGAAACACCATATATTTT.

J is TRBJ1-1 and V is TRBV4-3, with D possibly TRBD1 on 6 matching bases. The V gene lost 1 base and the J gene lost 2 bases, with 11 bases spanning the gap. The germline CDR1 and CDR2 sequences are LGHNA and YSLEER. The CDR3 covers 15 residues. CDR3 region: CASSQAHRVNTEAFF. The CDR3 DNA reads as TGCGCCAGCAGCCAAGCGCACAGGGTTAACACTGAAGCTTTCTTT.

The V gene is TRBV7-9, the J gene TRBJ1-1, with TRBD1 as a possible D gene (5 bases). The ends were cut back, 1 base at V and 1 base at J, with 7 bases in the middle. The CDR3 covers 14 residues. Germline V gene lookup returns CDR1 SEHNR and CDR2 FQNEAQ (reference sequence). CDR3 sequence (DNA): TGTGCCAGCAGCTTAGGTGACAGGAACACTGAAGCTTTCTTT. It yields the protein CASSLGDRNTEAFF.

The chain has TRBV11-2 and TRBJ2-7; 9 bases map to TRBD1. The ends lost 4 bases at V and 1 base at J; junction bases unmatched: 8. The CDR3 extends over 16 amino acids. CDR1 is SGHAT and CDR2 is FQNNGV in the germline V gene. CDR3 coding DNA: TGTGCCAGCAGCTCAGAGTTGGGACAGGGTTCCTACGAGCAGTACTTC. This encodes CASSSELGQGSYEQYF.

This clone was counted a single time. This chain uses TRBV2 with TRBJ2-7; 13 nucleotides agree with TRBD2. The CDR3 consists of 15 residues. Germline loops: CDR1 SNHLY, CDR2 FYNNEI. V lost 2 bases to trimming and J lost 6 bases; unmatched junction nucleotides: 4. This chain's CDR3 is CASSEMRLAGGEQYF. The CDR3 region has the DNA TGTGCCAGCAGTGAAATGAGACTAGCGGGAGGCGAGCAGTACTTC.

A remark on this clone: The same CDR3 is also encoded by other DNA sequences in this sample. The chain carries TRBV30 and TRBJ2-7; D is possibly TRBD2 (5 bases). The CDR3 loop spans 12 amino acids. Trimming took 2 bases from V and 0 from J, leaving 5 bases between them. CDR1 is GTSNPN, CDR2 SVGIG, per germline (reference sequence). As DNA, the CDR3 is TGTGCCTGGAGTCGGGGCTCCTACGAGCAGTACTTC. This sequence encodes CAWSRGSYEQYF. Full variable domain (remainder filled in from reference TRBV30 and TRBJ2-7): SQTIHQWPATLVQPVGSPLSLECTVEGTSNPNLYWYRQAAGRGLQLLFYSVGIGQISSEVPQNLSASRPQDRQFILSSKKLLLSDSGFYLCAWSRGSYEQYFGPGTRLTVT.

The CDR3 sequence is CAISVQREVPEQYF. CDR3 nucleotide sequence: TGTGCCATCAGTGTCCAGCGGGAGGTCCCCGAGCAGTACTTC. The chain couples TRBV10-3 to TRBJ2-5; TRBD2 agrees at 9 bases. The J call may not be correct, given that the DNA end is closer to TRBJ2-7. The germline V gene has CDR1 ENHRY and CDR2 SYGVKD. The CDR3 consists of 14 residues.

The J gene is TRBJ1-1, the V gene TRBV27, with D possibly matching TRBD1 (6 bases). The V end was cut by 7 bases, the J end by 3 bases, with 21 bases between. CDR1 is MNHEY, CDR2 SMNVEV, per germline (reference sequence). This CDR3 has 16 amino acids. The CDR3 DNA is TGTGCCAGCAAACCCATCGCGGGGGGCCTCGACACTGAAGCTTTCTTT. This sequence encodes CASKPIAGGLDTEAFF.

V and J are TRBV2 and TRBJ2-1; 9 bases line up with TRBD2. V shed 6 bases, J shed 15 bases, and the junction held 15 bases outside the gene matches. The CDR3 contains 14 residues. Germline CDR1 reads SNHLY; CDR2 reads FYNNEI. CDR3 in DNA: TGTGCCAGCAGGGGGGTGTTAGCGGGAGTGGGTTGGTTCTTC. The encoded protein is CASRGVLAGVGWFF.

The V call is TRBV7-9, the J call TRBJ1-1; tentatively, D is TRBD1 (5 bases). Germline V gene sequence: CDR1 SEHNR, CDR2 FQNEAQ (reference sequence). This CDR3 is built from 15 residues. Trimming removed 5 bases at V and 5 bases at J, with 18 bases between. CDR3 region: CASSAGSQGGTEAFF. The CDR3 bases are TGTGCCAGCAGCGCCGGTTCTCAGGGAGGGACTGAAGCTTTCTTT.

The chain combines TRBV27 with TRBJ2-7, with D hard to call. Trimming cost V 7 bases and J 3 bases, with 10 bases left between them. Germline CDR1 MNHEY, CDR2 SMNVEV (reference sequence). There are 12 residues in the CDR3. This chain's CDR3 is CASKAGIYEQYF. The CDR3, as DNA: TGTGCCAGCAAGGCAGGTATCTACGAGCAGTACTTC.

The chain couples TRBV28 to TRBJ2-5; the D is unclear. V lost 4 bases to trimming and J lost 7 bases, with 13 bases between them. The CDR3 totals 13 residues. Germline V gene data show CDR1 as MDHEN and CDR2 as SYDVKM. CDR3 in DNA: TGTGCCAGCAGTTCGCGGCTACCCGGGACCCAGTACTTC. This encodes CASSSRLPGTQYF.

The chain carries TRBV7-2 and TRBJ2-7; 9 bases align to TRBD2. With V trimmed by 3 bases and J by 6 bases, 6 bases remained unmatched. CDR3 size: 14 residues. Germline loops: CDR1 SGHTA, CDR2 FQGNSA. The CDR3 bases are TGTGCCAGCAGCTTTAGCGGGAGAGCTGGCGAGCAGTACTTC. Its protein product is CASSFSGRAGEQYF.